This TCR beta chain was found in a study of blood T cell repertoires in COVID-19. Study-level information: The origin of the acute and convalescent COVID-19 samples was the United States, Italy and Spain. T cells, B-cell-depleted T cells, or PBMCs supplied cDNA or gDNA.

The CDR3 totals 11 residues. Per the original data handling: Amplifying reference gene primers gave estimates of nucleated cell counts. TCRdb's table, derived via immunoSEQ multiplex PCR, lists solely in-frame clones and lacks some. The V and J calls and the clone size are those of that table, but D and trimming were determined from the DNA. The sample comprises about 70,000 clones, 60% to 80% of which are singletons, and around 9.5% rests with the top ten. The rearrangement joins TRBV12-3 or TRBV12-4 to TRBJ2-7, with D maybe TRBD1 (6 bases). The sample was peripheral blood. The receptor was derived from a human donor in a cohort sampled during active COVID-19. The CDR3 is CASRGTYEQYF. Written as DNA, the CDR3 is TGTGCATCAAGGGGGACCTACGAGCAGTACTTC.